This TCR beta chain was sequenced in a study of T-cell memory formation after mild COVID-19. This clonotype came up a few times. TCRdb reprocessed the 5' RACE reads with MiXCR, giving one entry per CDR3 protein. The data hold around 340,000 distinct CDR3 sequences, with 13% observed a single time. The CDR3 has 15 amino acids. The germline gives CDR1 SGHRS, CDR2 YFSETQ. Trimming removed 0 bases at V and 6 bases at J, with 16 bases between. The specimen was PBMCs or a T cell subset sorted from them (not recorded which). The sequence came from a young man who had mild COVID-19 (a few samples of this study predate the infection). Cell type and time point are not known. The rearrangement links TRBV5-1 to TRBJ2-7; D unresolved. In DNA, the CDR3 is TGCGCCAGCAGCTTGGGCAGCCAGCTTCTTACCGAGCAGTACTTC. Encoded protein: CASSLGSQLLTEQYF.